Presented here are 21 T cell receptor beta chains from one specimen sequenced in a study of blood T cell repertoires in COVID-19. Sequencing was performed with immunoSEQ multiplex PCR; in TCRdb, only in-frame clones are kept and a portion is missing. The repertoire includes 150,000 to 200,000 clones, approximately 90% of them detected once, and about 6.3% sits in the top ten. Source material: PBMCs or T cells enriched from blood (not recorded which). The receptors originated from a woman between 50 and 59 years old who had recovered from COVID-19.

The chain combines TRBV7-2 with TRBJ2-7, with D perhaps matching TRBD2 (5 bases). Germline V gene lookup returns CDR1 SGHTA and CDR2 FQGNSA. The CDR3 runs 13 residues. Trimming shortened V by 5 bases and J by 2 bases, and 10 bases separated the two germline ends. The CDR3 sequence: CASSQDWTYEQYF. CDR3 coding DNA: TGTGCCAGCAGCCAGGACTGGACCTACGAGCAGTACTTC.

The V gene is TRBV2, the J gene TRBJ1-1; the D gene is possibly TRBD1 (5 bases). This CDR3 has 11 amino acids. The germline V gene encodes CDR1 SNHLY and CDR2 FYNNEI. V lost 4 bases, J lost 9 bases, and 9 bases lay in between. This CDR3 reads CASSGGLKAFF. The CDR3 region has the DNA TGTGCCAGCAGTGGGGGACTGAAAGCTTTCTTT.

The V and J genes are TRBV5-1 and TRBJ1-4, with 10 bases fitting TRBD1. From germline, CDR1 is SGHRS and CDR2 YFSETQ. The CDR3 is 15 residues long. J lost 8 bases, V lost 4 bases, and 8 bases had no gene match. In DNA, the CDR3 is TGCGCCAGCAGCGGACCCGGGACAGGGGACGAAAAACTGTTTTTT. Translated: CASSGPGTGDEKLFF.

The genes are TRBV30 and TRBJ2-7, with D possibly matching TRBD2 (5 bases). CDR3 length equals 15 residues. Germline V CDR1 and CDR2: GTSNPN, SVGIG (reference sequence). The V gene lost 2 bases and the J gene lost 7 bases, with 21 bases spanning the gap. The CDR3 loop reads CAWSPSLDCFGEQYF. For the CDR3, the DNA is TGTGCCTGGAGTCCCTCCTTGGACTGTTTCGGTGAGCAGTACTTC.

The chain recombines TRBV13 with TRBJ1-3; D may be TRBD1 (6 bases). Per germline, CDR1 PRHDT and CDR2 FYEKMQ (reference sequence). Trimming took off 9 bases at V and 0 bases at J, with 15 bases between the two ends. The CDR3 totals 15 residues. CDR3 loop: CASSGGKSSGNTIYF. CDR3 nucleotide sequence: TGTGCCAGTTCGGGGGGCAAGAGCTCTGGAAACACCATATATTTT.

There are a few counts of this clone. V is TRBV27 and J is TRBJ2-5; 7 bases line up with TRBD2. J lost 5 bases, V lost 6 bases, and 6 bases had no gene match. Looked up from germline, CDR1 is MNHEY and CDR2 is SMNVEV (reference sequence). The CDR3 length is 13 residues. CDR3 coding DNA: TGTGCCAGCAGCCCCTTGGGGGGGGAGACCCAGTACTTC. This translates into CASSPLGGETQYF.

The chain carries TRBV19 and TRBJ1-1, with TRBD1 matching 7 bases. V shed 9 bases and J 3 bases; nucleotides not matched to a gene: 7. The CDR3 length is 13 residues. Germline V lookup: CDR1 LNHDA, CDR2 SQIVND (reference sequence). The CDR3 sequence is CASLTGVDTEAFF. CDR3 nucleotides: TGTGCCAGCCTTACAGGGGTCGACACTGAAGCTTTCTTT.

This chain connects TRBV24-1 to TRBJ1-3; D is possibly TRBD1 (5 bases). The CDR3 totals 10 residues. The germline gives CDR1 KGHDR, CDR2 SFDVKD. The V gene lost 6 bases and the J gene lost 12 bases, with 8 bases spanning the gap. The CDR3 region has the DNA TGTGCCACCAGTACAGGCGGCATATATTTT. It translates to CATSTGGIYF.

This sequence joins TRBV30 and TRBJ1-1; tentative D call: TRBD1 (5 bases). Germline V gives CDR1 GTSNPN, CDR2 SVGIG (reference sequence). The CDR3 totals 12 residues. The V gene lost 3 bases and the J gene lost 4 bases, with 9 bases spanning the gap. DNA of the CDR3: TGTGCCTGGAGGGGGGGGAGCACTGAAGCTTTCTTT. Translation gives CAWRGGSTEAFF.

CDR3 bases: TGTGCCTGGATACCCCTCCGACTCGTGAACACTGAAGCTTTCTTT. This translates into CAWIPLRLVNTEAFF. The chain recombines TRBV30 with TRBJ1-1, with D hard to call. Germline lookup yields CDR1 GTSNPN and CDR2 SVGIG (reference sequence). V was shortened by 4 bases and J by 0 bases, with 15 bases between the two germline ends. The CDR3 length is 15 residues. The whole variable domain, filled in from reference TRBV30 and TRBJ1-1, reads SQTIHQWPATLVQPVGSPLSLECTVEGTSNPNLYWYRQAAGRGLQLLFYSVGIGQISSEVPQNLSASRPQDRQFILSSKKLLLSDSGFYLCAWIPLRLVNTEAFFGQGTRLTVV.

The rearrangement joins TRBV23-1 to TRBJ2-5; a possible D gene is TRBD2 (7 bases). TRBV23-1 is given ORF status, its function remaining uncertain. The V and J ends lost 3 bases and 2 bases respectively, with 13 bases between them. The length of the CDR3 is 15 residues. The CDR3 sequence is CASSHVQGLQETQYF. The CDR3 region has the DNA TGCGCCAGCAGTCACGTACAGGGACTACAAGAGACCCAGTACTTC.

V is TRBV7-2 and J is TRBJ2-7; D may be TRBD2 (6 bases). V lost 1 base and J 2 bases, leaving 18 bases between the germline ends. Germline-derived CDR1 and CDR2 are SGHTA and FQGNSA. The CDR3 runs to 17 residues. The DNA of the CDR3 is TGTGCCAGCAGCTTAGGTGGGACCGGGACTCCCGCCTACGAGCAGTACTTC. Translating gives CASSLGGTGTPAYEQYF.

V and J are TRBV5-1 and TRBJ1-2; TRBD1 might be the D (6 bases). Between the trimmed V and J ends, which lost 4 bases and 5 bases, there was a span of 15 bases. From germline, CDR1 is SGHRS and CDR2 YFSETQ. This CDR3 contains 14 residues. The DNA for the CDR3 is TGCGCCAGCAGCGTTGAACAGGGCGGATATGGCTACACCTTC. It encodes CASSVEQGGYGYTF.

The rearrangement uses TRBV7-9 and TRBJ2-1; D is possibly TRBD1 (7 bases). The CDR3 totals 13 residues. Trimming took off 5 bases at V and 8 bases at J, with 13 bases between the two ends. Germline assignment: CDR1 SEHNR and CDR2 FQNEAQ (reference sequence). The CDR3, as DNA: TGTGCCAGCAGCGGAATCAGGGGGGATGAGCAGTTCTTC. Protein: CASSGIRGDEQFF. The variable domain in full, with the rest retrieved from reference TRBV7-9 and TRBJ2-1, is DTGVSQNPRHKITKRGQNVTFRCDPISEHNRLYWYRQTLGQGPEFLTYFQNEAQLEKSRLLSDRFSAERPKGSFSTLEIQRTEQGDSAMYLCASSGIRGDEQFFGPGTRLTVL.

The chain has TRBV11-3 and TRBJ2-3, with TRBD2 matching 13 bases. CDR1 is SGHNT and CDR2 is YENEEA in the germline V gene. The CDR3 sequence is 15 residues long. Trimming took 10 bases from V and 3 from J; bases not matched to a gene: 7. CDR3 sequence reads: CATALAGGQTDTQYF. The CDR3 DNA follows: TGTGCCACCGCACTAGCGGGGGGGCAAACAGATACGCAGTATTTT.

V is TRBV4-3 and J is TRBJ2-2; 8 bases agree with TRBD2. CDR3 length: 16 residues. V shed 4 bases and J 5 bases; nucleotides not matched to a gene: 9. The germline V gene encodes CDR1 LGHNA and CDR2 YSLEER. The CDR3 reads CASSPWAGGLTGELFF. The CDR3 DNA follows: TGCGCCAGCAGCCCCTGGGCGGGGGGCCTAACCGGGGAGCTGTTTTTT.

The chain links TRBV2 to TRBJ1-1, with D perhaps TRBD1 (6 bases). The CDR3 extends over 13 amino acids. Deletions cut 5 bases from V and 0 bases from J, with 7 bases between. Germline V lookup: CDR1 SNHLY, CDR2 FYNNEI. The CDR3 is CASSRQVNTEAFF. In nucleotides, the CDR3 is TGTGCCAGCAGTCGACAGGTGAACACTGAAGCTTTCTTT.

V usage is TRBV7-2 and J usage is TRBJ2-7, with 7 bases fitting TRBD1. Germline values: CDR1 SGHTA, CDR2 FQGNSA. V was pared by 6 bases and J by 4 bases, with 9 bases of the junction left unmatched. CDR3 length: 14 residues. In DNA form, the CDR3 reads TGTGCCAGCAGTGTACAGGGGTCGGTATACGAGCAGTACTTC. This translates into CASSVQGSVYEQYF.

The V and J genes are TRBV6-5 and TRBJ1-6; no reliable D call. Germline lookup yields CDR1 MNHEY and CDR2 SVGAGI. There are 11 residues in the CDR3. V dropped 6 bases and J dropped 11 bases, with 8 bases sitting between them. The CDR3 spells CASRQLPPLHF. In nucleotides, the CDR3 is TGTGCCAGCAGACAGTTACCACCCCTCCACTTT.

This clone was detected only once. The chain combines TRBV6-5 with TRBJ1-2, with D unresolved. The germline gives CDR1 MNHEY, CDR2 SVGAGI. This CDR3 contains 14 residues. Trimming left V 6 bases short and J 2 bases short, with 13 bases between. Here the CDR3 DNA reads TGTGCCAGCAGGCGCGGGGTTCCCAACTATGGCTACACCTTC. Amino acids: CASRRGVPNYGYTF.

The chain employs TRBV5-1 and TRBJ1-1; D not certain. Germline CDR1 is SGHRS and CDR2 is YFSETQ. This CDR3 has 13 residues. Trimming took 2 bases from V and 4 from J, leaving 9 bases between them. The CDR3 loop reads CASSFAGITEAFF. Here the CDR3 DNA reads TGCGCCAGCAGCTTTGCGGGGATCACTGAAGCTTTCTTT.